A selection of T cell receptor beta chains follows, all from one sample in a study of blood T cell repertoires in COVID-19. The data were produced by immunoSEQ multiplex PCR, yet TCRdb's version contains in-frame clones alone and is incomplete. The repertoire includes approximately 69,000 clones, 73% of them detected once, and less than 25% sits in the top ten. The sample was peripheral blood. The receptors here all came from a man between 60 and 75 years old with acute or convalescent COVID-19. Each CDR3 is given with its conserved first and last residue. The order of the fields is V gene, D gene, J gene, clone size, CDR3 DNA, CDR3 protein. D genes are given only for firm matches. Not every row has a clone size; where given, it reads once, few, many or a size class.

TRBV2	.	TRBJ1-3	once	TGTGCCAGCAGTGGACAAAGCTCTGGAAACACCATATATTTT	CASSGQSSGNTIYF
TRBV11-1	TRBD1	TRBJ2-5	.	TGTGCCAGCAGCTTAGACAGGGGGGATCAAGAGACCCAGTACTTC	CASSLDRGDQETQYF
TRBV18	TRBD2	TRBJ2-3	once	TGTGCCAGCTCACCACCCCTAGCGGGACGCACAGATACGCAGTATTTT	CASSPPLAGRTDTQYF
TRBV18	TRBD1	TRBJ1-1	many	TGTGCCAGCTCACGGAACCAGGGCAGGGGGCAGAACACTGAAGCTTTCTTT	CASSRNQGRGQNTEAFF
TRBV4-1	.	TRBJ2-7	once	TGCGCCAGCAGCCAAGAGAGGGTTTACGAGCAGTACTTC	CASSQERVYEQYF
TRBV6-4	TRBD2	TRBJ2-3	.	TGTGCCAGCAGCGGGGCCACTAGCGGGAAGGGTAGTGGAGATACGCAGTATTTT	CASSGATSGKGSGDTQYF
TRBV19	.	TRBJ1-5	few	TGTGCCAGTAGTATAGGTACAGGTTCCAATCAGCCCCAGCATTTT	CASSIGTGSNQPQHF
TRBV29-1	TRBD1	TRBJ2-2	.	TGCAGCGTCCGTTGGGGTACCAGGGGGTGGGACACCGGGGAGCTGTTTTTT	CSVRWGTRGWDTGELFF
TRBV28	.	TRBJ1-3	.	TGTGCCAGCAGTTTAGCGGCATCCGGAAGTAACACCATATATTTT	CASSLAASGSNTIYF
TRBV28	.	TRBJ1-3	.	TGTGCCAGCAGTAGGTGGGGAGGTGGAAACACCATATATTTT	CASSRWGGGNTIYF
TRBV5-5	TRBD1	TRBJ2-2	.	TGTGCCAGCAGCCCGGACAGGGGTTTGAACACCGGGGAGCTGTTTTTT	CASSPDRGLNTGELFF
TRBV28	.	TRBJ1-5	.	TGTGCCAGCGCTTTCGAACCTGATTCCGGGATCAACCAGCCCCAGCATTTT	CASAFEPDSGINQPQHF
TRBV6-5	.	TRBJ2-5	once	TGTGCCAGCCGTAAGTGGAAGGGGCAAGAGACCCAGTACTTC	CASRKWKGQETQYF
TRBV7-3	.	TRBJ1-2	many	TGTGCCAGCAGCCCGGGAGCGGATTCTAACTATGGCTACACCTTC	CASSPGADSNYGYTF
TRBV10-3	TRBD1	TRBJ1-3	.	TGTGCCATCAGTGACGGACAGGGGGGAAACACCATATATTTT	CAISDGQGGNTIYF
TRBV10-3	TRBD1	TRBJ1-5	few	TGTGCCATCAAGCAGGGGGATCAGCCCCAGCATTTT	CAIKQGDQPQHF
TRBV2	TRBD2	TRBJ2-5	.	TGTGCCAGCAGTGACGGACTAGCGCGAGAGACCCAGTACTTC	CASSDGLARETQYF
TRBV9	.	TRBJ2-2	.	TGTGCCAGCAGCGGAGACAAAATCCCCGGGGAGCTGTTTTTT	CASSGDKIPGELFF
TRBV20-1	TRBD1	TRBJ1-5	.	TGCAGTGCTAGTAAAGGAAAGGGGGCGAAGCGGTATCAGCCCCAGCATTTT	CSASKGKGAKRYQPQHF
TRBV6-6	.	TRBJ1-3	few	TGTGCCAGCAGTAACTACAGGCTTCTAGATGGAAACACCATATATTTT	CASSNYRLLDGNTIYF
TRBV28	.	TRBJ2-7	once	TGTGCCAGCAGTTTATCTCCGGGTCGCAGCTCCTACGAGCAGTACTTC	CASSLSPGRSSYEQYF
TRBV27	.	TRBJ1-3	.	TGTGCCAGCAGTTCCCTGGCAGGGCCCGGAAACACCATATATTTT	CASSSLAGPGNTIYF
TRBV6-4	TRBD1	TRBJ1-1	.	TGTGCCAGCAGTGACGGACAGGGGTCTGAAGCTTTCTTT	CASSDGQGSEAFF
TRBV7-9	TRBD1	TRBJ1-4	.	TGTGCCAGCAGCCATAGCCCCCTGGGAGGACAGGGAAATGAAAAACTGTTTTTT	CASSHSPLGGQGNEKLFF
TRBV5-1	.	TRBJ2-5	.	TGCGCCAGCAGCTTGGAAGGCAGGGCGGCGGAGACCCAGTACTTC	CASSLEGRAAETQYF
TRBV10-2	TRBD2	TRBJ2-1	.	TGCGCCACCGGAAGCGGGAGATACAATGAGCAGTTCTTC	CATGSGRYNEQFF
TRBV6-1	.	TRBJ2-7	.	TGTGCCAGCAGTGAAACTTCTTGGGGGGATAACTACGAGCAGTACTTC	CASSETSWGDNYEQYF
TRBV6-5	.	TRBJ1-1	.	TGTGCCAGCAGTTACTTAGCGAACACTGAAGCTTTCTTT	CASSYLANTEAFF
TRBV5-1	TRBD1	TRBJ2-1	.	TGCGCCAGCAGCCCGGGACAGGGGGATCTTTTAGAGCAGTTCTTC	CASSPGQGDLLEQFF
TRBV3-1/TRBV3-2	.	TRBJ1-5	.	TGTGCCAGCAGCGCTGACTTTGGGCCCCAGCATTTT	CASSADFGPQHF
TRBV10-3	.	TRBJ1-2	once	TGTGCCGTACAACAGGTGACGGACTATGGCTACACCTTC	CAVQQVTDYGYTF
TRBV14	TRBD1	TRBJ1-6	.	TGTGCCAGCAGCCAAGAATGGGGACAGGACGATTCACCCCTCCACTTT	CASSQEWGQDDSPLHF
TRBV5-1	TRBD1	TRBJ2-3	.	TGCGCCAGCAGCCCGGGACAGGGGATGGACGATACGCAGTATTTT	CASSPGQGMDDTQYF
TRBV10-3	TRBD1	TRBJ2-1	.	TGTGCCATCATGGATTGGACAGGGGGTTCCTACAATGAGCAGTTCTTC	CAIMDWTGGSYNEQFF
TRBV5-8	.	TRBJ1-5	.	TGTGCCAGCAGCCCGGGACTCATGGCGGATCAGCCCCAGCATTTT	CASSPGLMADQPQHF
TRBV11-3	.	TRBJ2-2	few	TGTGCCAGCAGCTCACGGACTAACACCGGGGAGCTGTTTTTT	CASSSRTNTGELFF
TRBV5-5	.	TRBJ2-5	.	TGTGCCAGCAGCTTGGTCAGGGGCTGGGGAGAGACCCAGTACTTC	CASSLVRGWGETQYF
TRBV10-1	.	TRBJ2-5	.	TGCGCCAGCAGTGAGAGTCCCCAGGGGGGGACCCAGTACTTC	CASSESPQGGTQYF
TRBV6-5	.	TRBJ1-2	.	TGTGCCAGCAGGGTCAGGGGATTCGATGGCTACACCTTC	CASRVRGFDGYTF
TRBV6-6	.	TRBJ2-4	.	TGTGCCAGCAGCCCACCCGCCGGGGGTGAGGGCATTCAGTACTTC	CASSPPAGGEGIQYF
TRBV12-3/TRBV12-4	.	TRBJ1-1	.	TGTGCCAGCAGGGTCGGGGGGGACACTGAAGCTTTCTTT	CASRVGGDTEAFF
TRBV27	TRBD1	TRBJ2-7	.	TGTGCCAGCAGTTTTAGAGGGACAGGGGAATCCTACGAGCAGTACTTC	CASSFRGTGESYEQYF
TRBV12-5	TRBD1	TRBJ2-7	.	TGTGCTAGTGGTTTGCCCCAGGGGGCTTACTACGAGCAGTACTTC	CASGLPQGAYYEQYF
TRBV3-1/TRBV3-2	.	TRBJ1-2	few	TGTGCCAGCAGCCGAGAACAGGGATCCTATGGCTACACCTTC	CASSREQGSYGYTF
TRBV7-9	.	TRBJ1-1	.	TGTGCCAGCAGTTTGTCGGGGATGAACACTGAAGCTTTCTTT	CASSLSGMNTEAFF
TRBV24-1	.	TRBJ2-1	.	TGTGCCACCAGTGATTTATCTACTAGGGATGGCAATGAGCAGTTCTTC	CATSDLSTRDGNEQFF
TRBV5-1	.	TRBJ2-7	.	TGCGCCAGCAGCCCAACTAGCTTATACGAGCAGTACTTC	CASSPTSLYEQYF
TRBV5-1	.	TRBJ1-1	.	TGCGCCAGCAGTCCCCAGTACAGGGTAGCCACTGAAGCTTTCTTT	CASSPQYRVATEAFF
TRBV28	.	TRBJ1-2	.	TGTGCCAGCAGTTTCTCCGGGACAAGAAACTATGGCTACACCTTC	CASSFSGTRNYGYTF
TRBV6-5	.	TRBJ2-5	.	TGTGCCAGCAGTTACAGTCGGGAGAGACAAGAGACCCAGTACTTC	CASSYSRERQETQYF
TRBV30	.	TRBJ1-2	.	TGTGCCTGGAGTTGGCAGCAGGGAATCTATGGCTACACCTTC	CAWSWQQGIYGYTF